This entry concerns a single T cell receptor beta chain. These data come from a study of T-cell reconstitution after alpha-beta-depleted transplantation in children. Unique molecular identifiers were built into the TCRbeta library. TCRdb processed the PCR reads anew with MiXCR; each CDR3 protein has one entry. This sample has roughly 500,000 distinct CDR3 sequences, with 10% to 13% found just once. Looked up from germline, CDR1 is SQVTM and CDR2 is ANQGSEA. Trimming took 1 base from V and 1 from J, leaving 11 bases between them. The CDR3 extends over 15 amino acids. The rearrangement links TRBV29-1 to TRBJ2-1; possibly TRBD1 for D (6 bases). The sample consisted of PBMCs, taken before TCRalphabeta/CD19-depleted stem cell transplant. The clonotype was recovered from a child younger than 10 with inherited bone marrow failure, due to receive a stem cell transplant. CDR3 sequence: CSVEAVDRSYNEQFF. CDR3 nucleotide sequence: TGCAGCGTTGAAGCGGTGGACAGATCCTACAATGAGCAGTTCTTC.